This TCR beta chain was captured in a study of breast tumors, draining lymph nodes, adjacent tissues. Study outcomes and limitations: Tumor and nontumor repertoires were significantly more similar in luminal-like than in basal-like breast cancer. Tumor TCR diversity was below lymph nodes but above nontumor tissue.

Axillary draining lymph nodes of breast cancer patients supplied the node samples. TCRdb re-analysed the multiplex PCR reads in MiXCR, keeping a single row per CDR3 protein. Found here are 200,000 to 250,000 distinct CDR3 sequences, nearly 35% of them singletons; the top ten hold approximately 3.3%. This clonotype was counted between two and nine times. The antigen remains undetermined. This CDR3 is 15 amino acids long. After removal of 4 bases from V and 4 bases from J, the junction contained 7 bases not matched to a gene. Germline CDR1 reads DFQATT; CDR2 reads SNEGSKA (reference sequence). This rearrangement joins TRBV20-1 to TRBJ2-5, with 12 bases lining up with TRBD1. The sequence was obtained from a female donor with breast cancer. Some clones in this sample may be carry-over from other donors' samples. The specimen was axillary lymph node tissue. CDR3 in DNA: TGCAGTGCTACCGGGGGACAGGGGGCCCCAGAGACCCAGTACTTC. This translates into CSATGGQGAPETQYF.